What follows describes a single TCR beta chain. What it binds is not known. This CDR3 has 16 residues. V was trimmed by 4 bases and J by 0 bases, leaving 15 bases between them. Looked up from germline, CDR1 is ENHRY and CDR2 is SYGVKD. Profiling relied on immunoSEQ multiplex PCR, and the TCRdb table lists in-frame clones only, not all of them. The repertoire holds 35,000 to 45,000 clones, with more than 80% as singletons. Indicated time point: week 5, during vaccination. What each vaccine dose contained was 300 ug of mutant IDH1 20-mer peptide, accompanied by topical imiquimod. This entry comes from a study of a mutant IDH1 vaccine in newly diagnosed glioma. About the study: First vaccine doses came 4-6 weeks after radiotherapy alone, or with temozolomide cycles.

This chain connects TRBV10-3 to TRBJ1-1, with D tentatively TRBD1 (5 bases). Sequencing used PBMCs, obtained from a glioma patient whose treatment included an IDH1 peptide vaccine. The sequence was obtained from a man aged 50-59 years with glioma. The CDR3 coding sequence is TGTGCCATCAGTGTCGCAGGGAGGTTAATGAACACTGAAGCTTTCTTT. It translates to CAISVAGRLMNTEAFF.